This T cell receptor beta chain was sequenced in a study of a mutant IDH1 vaccine in newly diagnosed glioma. About the study: Vaccines were begun 4-6 weeks after radiotherapy alone, or with temozolomide cycles.

Study observations and caveats: Vaccination induced immune responses in roughly 93% of patients.

Time point reported: week 35, safety follow-up. The vaccine gave 300 ug of a 20-mer mutant IDH1 peptide subcutaneously per dose. Astrocytomas found in donors were new, WHO grade 3 or 4, IDH1-mutant and ATRX-lost. Assay used: immunoSEQ multiplex PCR; TCRdb lists only in-frame clones, some missing. This sample yields 25,000 to 30,000 clones, of which about 70% are seen a single time; roughly 7.8% belongs to the top ten. Of note for this clone: Its antigen is as yet unknown.

The sequencing used PBMCs, collected from a glioma patient whose treatment included an IDH1 peptide vaccine. The receptor was isolated from a man aged 50 to 59 with glioma.

CDR3 sequence reads: CASSYSTYNEQFF. The CDR3 nucleotides are TGTGCCAGCAGTTACTCGACCTACAATGAGCAGTTCTTC. The chain has TRBV6-5 and TRBJ2-1; D unresolved. CDR3 length equals 13 residues. CDR1 and CDR2 (germline): MNHEY, SVGAGI. V lost 0 bases and J lost 2, with 2 bases in between.